These 21 T cell receptor beta chains share one sample of origin, sequenced in a study of blood T cell repertoires in COVID-19. Clones were sequenced by immunoSEQ multiplex PCR, and TCRdb holds only the in-frame ones, with some missing. This sample yields some 38,000 clones, of which roughly 85% are seen a single time; 44% belongs to the top ten. Sequencing was done on a sample of peripheral blood. Source of these receptors: a man in his sixties with active or convalescent COVID-19.

This clone was seen once. V and J are TRBV21-1 and TRBJ1-2; the tabulated D call, TRBD1, remains unverified against the DNA. TRBV21-1 is annotated as a pseudogene. This CDR3 is 16 amino acids long. CDR3: CASSEPTTGGFGGYTF. For the CDR3, the DNA is TGTGCCAGCAGCGAACCGACGACAGGGGGGTTTGGTGGCTACACCTTC.

A single count supports this clone. V gene TRBV28 combines with J gene TRBJ2-2; 10 nucleotides align to TRBD1. After removal of 11 bases from V and 4 bases from J, the junction contained 7 bases not matched to a gene. This CDR3 is built from 14 residues. In germline, CDR1 is MDHEN, CDR2 SYDVKM. CDR3 sequence: CAHTRTGGTGELFF. In DNA, the CDR3 is TGTGCCCATACGAGGACAGGGGGCACCGGGGAGCTGTTTTTT.

This clone appeared a few times. The J gene is TRBJ1-5, the V gene TRBV19; 8 bases match TRBD1. The ends lost 6 bases at V and 4 bases at J; junction bases unmatched: 5. The CDR3 sequence is 14 residues long. CDR1 is LNHDA, CDR2 SQIVND, per germline (reference sequence). The CDR3 sequence: CASSSDRVNQPQHF. CDR3 in DNA: TGTGCCAGTAGCTCGGACAGGGTTAATCAGCCCCAGCATTTT.

The DNA for the CDR3 is TGCGCCAGCAGCTCTAATCCAGGGCTGTCAGGCTATGGCTACACCTTC. This gives the protein CASSSNPGLSGYGYTF. The genes are TRBV5-1 and TRBJ1-2; possible D gene TRBD1, 5 bases. Trimming took 3 bases from V and 4 from J, leaving 19 bases between them. This CDR3 region has 16 residues. CDR1 is SGHRS, CDR2 YFSETQ, per germline. Based on the CDR3 plus reference TRBV5-1 and TRBJ1-2, the full variable domain is KAGVTQTPRYLIKTRGQQVTLSCSPISGHRSVSWYQQTPGQGLQFLFEYFSETQRNKGNFPGRFSGRQFSNSRSEMNVSTLELGDSALYLCASSSNPGLSGYGYTFGSGTRLTVV.

The chain links TRBV4-1 to TRBJ1-4; 7 bases line up with TRBD1. The V segment lost 1 base and the J segment 12 bases; nucleotides outside the gene matches: 11. Germline assignment: CDR1 MGHRA and CDR2 YSYEKL. The CDR3 is 15 amino acids. CDR3 protein: CASSQVDRVGAELFF. DNA for the CDR3: TGCGCCAGCAGCCAAGTCGACAGGGTAGGAGCAGAACTGTTTTTT.

The chain has TRBV5-6 and TRBJ2-4, with TRBD1 as a possible D gene (6 bases). V shed 0 bases and J shed 6 bases, with 10 bases lying between them. Germline V gene data show CDR1 as SGHDT and CDR2 as YYEEEE. The CDR3 extends over 14 amino acids. DNA for the CDR3: TGTGCCAGCAGCTTGGGGCAGGGGCGAAACATTCAGTACTTC. Translated, it gives CASSLGQGRNIQYF.

Only one count was recorded for this clone. The V gene is TRBV2, the J gene TRBJ2-7, with 7 bases identical to TRBD2. Germline lookup yields CDR1 SNHLY and CDR2 FYNNEI. V was pared by 4 bases and J by 5 bases, with 8 bases of the junction left unmatched. The CDR3 is 14 amino acids. In nucleotides, the CDR3 is TGTGCCAGCAGTGGGACCGGGACTACCGACGAGCAGTACGTC. Translation gives CASSGTGTTDEQYV.

The chain combines TRBV11-3 with TRBJ2-4; 8 bases are shared with TRBD1. Germline assignment: CDR1 SGHNT and CDR2 YENEEA. Trimming cost V 0 bases and J 5 bases; bases outside gene matches: 6. This CDR3 spans 16 amino acids. CDR3 amino acids: CASSLDLRTGQNIQYF. DNA of the CDR3: TGTGCCAGCAGCTTAGACCTTCGGACAGGGCAAAACATTCAGTACTTC. Full variable domain (remainder filled in from reference TRBV11-3 and TRBJ2-4): EAGVVQSPRYKIIEKKQPVAFWCNPISGHNTLYWYLQNLGQGPELLIRYENEEAVDDSQLPKDRFSAERLKGVDSTLKIQPAELGDSAVYLCASSLDLRTGQNIQYFGAGTRLSVL.

This clone occurred a few times. The genes are TRBV20-1 and TRBJ1-2; TRBD1 matches at 7 bases. V lost 8 bases to trimming and J lost 4 bases; unmatched junction nucleotides: 4. The germline V gene encodes CDR1 DFQATT and CDR2 SNEGSKA (reference sequence). The CDR3 totals 11 residues. CDR3 amino acids: CSTGVGYGYTF. The CDR3 DNA sequence: TGCAGTACAGGGGTCGGCTATGGCTACACCTTC.

CDR3 nucleotides: TGTGCCAGCAGCCAATGGACCCAGGCACTAGCGGGAGGGCCGACGCAGTATTTT. It translates to CASSQWTQALAGGPTQYF. The chain is built from TRBV3-1 (or the pseudogene TRBV3-2) and TRBJ2-3; 13 bases line up with TRBD2. Germline CDR1 is LGHDT and CDR2 is YNNKEL (reference sequence). Trimming took 2 bases from V and 9 from J; bases not matched to a gene: 14. This CDR3 spans 18 amino acids.

The CDR3 DNA sequence: TGTGCCAGCGGCGGACAGGGGGGACGTCAGCCCCAGCATTTT. Translating gives CASGGQGGRQPQHF. The chain links TRBV2 to TRBJ1-5; TRBD1 aligns across 10 bases. The CDR3 covers 14 residues. CDR1 and CDR2 (germline): SNHLY, FYNNEI. V was pared by 8 bases and J by 6 bases, with 7 bases of the junction left unmatched. Full variable domain (outside the CDR3, taken from reference TRBV2 and TRBJ1-5): EPEVTQTPSHQVTQMGQEVILRCVPISNHLYFYWYRQILGQKVEFLVSFYNNEISEKSEIFDDQFSVERPDGSNFTLKIRSTKLEDSAMYFCASGGQGGRQPQHFGDGTRLSIL.

The V call is TRBV19, the J call TRBJ1-4; D not resolved. Trimming took off 0 bases at V and 2 bases at J, with 16 bases between the two ends. Germline assignment: CDR1 LNHDA and CDR2 SQIVND (reference sequence). This CDR3 is built from 18 residues. The DNA for the CDR3 is TGTGCCAGTAGTATAGAATACGGGGTTGGTACGACTAATGAAAAACTGTTTTTT. It specifies CASSIEYGVGTTNEKLFF. Full variable domain (missing parts from reference TRBV19 and TRBJ1-4): DGGITQSPKYLFRKEGQNVTLSCEQNLNHDAMYWYRQDPGQGLRLIYYSQIVNDFQKGDIAEGYSVSREKKESFPLTVTSAQKNPTAFYLCASSIEYGVGTTNEKLFFGSGTQLSVL.

This clone was seen a single time. The chain uses TRBV7-2 and TRBJ1-2, with TRBD1 matching 10 bases. Germline V lookup: CDR1 SGHTA, CDR2 FQGNSA. Trimming at V came to 2 bases and at J to 10 bases, leaving 7 bases not matched to a gene. The CDR3 has 14 residues. The CDR3 nucleotides read TGTGCCAGCAGCTTACCCCGGGACAGGGGTACCTACACCTTC. Translation gives CASSLPRDRGTYTF.

This clone was detected only once. The chain uses TRBV4-1 and TRBJ1-2; no reliable D call. This CDR3 spans 14 amino acids. From germline, CDR1 is MGHRA and CDR2 YSYEKL. V lost 7 bases to trimming and J lost 10 bases, with 22 bases between them. CDR3 region: CASTLTGNSVDYTF. CDR3 DNA sequence: TGCGCCAGCACCCTTACGGGGAACTCTGTTGACTACACCTTC.

This clone appeared a few times. This chain links TRBV7-2 with TRBJ1-2; D remains unclear. Germline-derived CDR1 and CDR2 are SGHTA and FQGNSA. Deletions cut 2 bases from V and 5 bases from J, with 6 bases between. The CDR3 runs 12 residues. The chain's CDR3 is CASSLSGYGYTF. In nucleotides, the CDR3 is TGTGCCAGCAGCTTATCCGGGTATGGCTACACCTTC.

The rearrangement uses TRBV7-6 and TRBJ2-2; TRBD2 is a possible D gene (5 bases). V was clipped by 3 bases and J by 2 bases, with 7 bases between them. CDR3 size: 14 residues. Per the germline V gene, CDR1 is SGHVS and CDR2 is FNYEAQ. CDR3 in amino acids: CASSLTGNTGELFF. The CDR3 bases are TGTGCCAGCAGCTTGACGGGAAACACCGGGGAGCTGTTTTTT.

The chain has TRBV9 and TRBJ2-5; 8 nucleotides align to TRBD1. V dropped 4 bases and J dropped 2; count of bases not matched to a gene: 7. The germline V gene has CDR1 SGDLS and CDR2 YYNGEE. CDR3 length equals 15 residues. CDR3 DNA sequence: TGTGCCAGCAGCCCGAGACAGGGGCTTCAAGAGACCCAGTACTTC. Protein sequence: CASSPRQGLQETQYF.

J is TRBJ1-5 and V is TRBV29-1; the D gene is possibly TRBD1 (5 bases). V lost 7 bases to trimming and J lost 0 bases, with 25 bases between them. The length of the CDR3 is 18 residues. Germline CDR1 and CDR2: SQVTM and ANQGSEA. CDR3 DNA: TGCAGCGCCGTCCTGGGGGGTTCGGGTCCCTATAGCAATCAGCCCCAGCATTTT. Its protein is CSAVLGGSGPYSNQPQHF.

The rearrangement uses TRBV11-3 and TRBJ2-1; D is possibly TRBD2 (6 bases). V shed 3 bases and J shed 8 bases, with 8 bases lying between them. The length of the CDR3 is 12 residues. The germline gives CDR1 SGHNT, CDR2 YENEEA. CDR3 sequence reads: CASSFQRDEQFF. The CDR3 region has the DNA TGTGCCAGCAGCTTTCAGCGGGATGAGCAGTTCTTC.

The J gene is TRBJ1-4, the V gene TRBV7-9; 7 bases are a match to TRBD1. CDR1 is SEHNR and CDR2 is FQNEAQ in the germline V gene (reference sequence). This CDR3 is 15 amino acids long. V was pared by 4 bases and J by 7 bases, with 9 bases of the junction left unmatched. CDR3 sequence reads: CASSSNTGVGEKLFF. The CDR3 DNA reads as TGTGCCAGCAGCTCGAACACAGGGGTGGGTGAAAAACTGTTTTTT.

The rearrangement joins TRBV28 to TRBJ1-3; no firm D call. V lost 4 bases, J lost 4 bases, and 11 bases lay in between. CDR1 MDHEN and CDR2 SYDVKM come from the germline V gene. The CDR3 consists of 14 residues. CDR3 amino acids: CASSSPGEGNTIYF. CDR3 nucleotides: TGTGCCAGCAGTTCACCTGGGGAGGGAAACACCATATATTTT.